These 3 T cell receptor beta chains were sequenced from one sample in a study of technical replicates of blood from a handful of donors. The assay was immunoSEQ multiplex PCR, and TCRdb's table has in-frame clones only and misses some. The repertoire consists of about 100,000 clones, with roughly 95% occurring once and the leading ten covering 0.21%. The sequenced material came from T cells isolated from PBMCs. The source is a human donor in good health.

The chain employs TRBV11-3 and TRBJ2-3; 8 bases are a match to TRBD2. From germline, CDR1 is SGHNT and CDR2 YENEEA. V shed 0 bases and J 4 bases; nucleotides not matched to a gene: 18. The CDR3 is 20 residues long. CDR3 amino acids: CASSLDLAGSGSHRPDTQYF. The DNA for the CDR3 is TGTGCCAGCAGCTTAGATTTGGCCGGGAGCGGGAGCCACCGCCCAGATACGCAGTATTTT. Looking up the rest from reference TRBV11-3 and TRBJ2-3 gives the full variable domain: EAGVVQSPRYKIIEKKQPVAFWCNPISGHNTLYWYLQNLGQGPELLIRYENEEAVDDSQLPKDRFSAERLKGVDSTLKIQPAELGDSAVYLCASSLDLAGSGSHRPDTQYFGPGTRLTVL.

Here the CDR3 reads CASSQDGGEGTGELFF. The CDR3 nucleotides are TGCGCCAGCAGCCAAGATGGGGGGGAGGGGACCGGGGAGCTGTTTTTT. The J gene is TRBJ2-2, the V gene TRBV4-1; 7 positions agree with TRBD2. CDR3 length: 16 residues. Germline V lookup: CDR1 MGHRA, CDR2 YSYEKL. After removal of 0 bases from V and 5 bases from J, the junction contained 6 bases not matched to a gene.

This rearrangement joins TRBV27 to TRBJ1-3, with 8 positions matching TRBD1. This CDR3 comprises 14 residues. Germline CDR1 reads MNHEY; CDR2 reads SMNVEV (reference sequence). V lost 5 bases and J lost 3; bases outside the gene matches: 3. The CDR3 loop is CASSDTGGGNTIYF. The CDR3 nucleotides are TGTGCCAGCAGTGATACAGGGGGTGGAAACACCATATATTTT.